The 8 T cell receptor beta chains listed next were all sequenced from one sample in a study of blood T cell repertoires in COVID-19. TCRdb's copy holds only in-frame clones and misses some; the assay was immunoSEQ multiplex PCR. The sample records 250,000 or so clones, roughly 84% being singletons. Sequenced: peripheral blood. The origin of the receptors is a man in his fifties or sixties with acute or convalescent COVID-19.

This clone has just a few counts. This chain uses TRBV7-2 with TRBJ1-2, with 9 nucleotides matching TRBD1. V was pared by 1 base and J by 6 bases, with 12 bases of the junction left unmatched. The CDR3 has 17 residues. Looked up from germline, CDR1 is SGHTA and CDR2 is FQGNSA. The CDR3 DNA follows: TGTGCCAGCAGCTTAGTTGGGACAGGGACGAAGAGAAATGGCTACACCTTC. It specifies CASSLVGTGTKRNGYTF.

V usage is TRBV9 and J usage is TRBJ2-4; 11 nucleotides align to TRBD2. Per the germline V gene, CDR1 is SGDLS and CDR2 is YYNGEE. V lost 4 bases, J lost 5 bases, and 8 bases stayed unmatched. The CDR3 is 16 residues long. CDR3: CASSLGGLAVENIQYF. The CDR3 DNA follows: TGTGCCAGCAGCCTAGGGGGACTAGCGGTAGAAAACATTCAGTACTTC.

The chain couples TRBV4-2 to TRBJ1-2; 9 nucleotides align to TRBD1. The CDR3 loop spans 13 amino acids. Germline V gene sequence: CDR1 LGHNA, CDR2 YNFKEQ. J gave up 5 bases and V 3 bases, and 1 base lay outside the gene matches. The CDR3 DNA reads as TGTGCCAGCAGCCAGGACAGGGGATATGGCTACACCTTC. It encodes CASSQDRGYGYTF.

The chain couples TRBV6-2 or TRBV6-3 to TRBJ1-6; the D gene is possibly TRBD1 (6 bases). Germline V gene data show CDR1 as MNHEY and CDR2 as SVGEGT. With 4 bases removed from V and 3 bases from J, the gap between germline ends came to 13 bases. The CDR3 loop spans 16 amino acids. The CDR3 reads CASSSMDRNYNSPLHF. The CDR3 nucleotides read TGTGCCAGCAGTTCCATGGACAGAAACTATAATTCACCCCTCCACTTT.

The V call is TRBV7-2, the J call TRBJ2-3, with D perhaps matching TRBD2 (5 bases). The CDR3 covers 15 residues. V lost 2 bases to trimming and J lost 3 bases, with 12 bases between them. The germline gives CDR1 SGHTA, CDR2 FQGNSA. CDR3 sequence (DNA): TGTGCCAGCAGCTTACAAATAGCGTCAACAGATACGCAGTATTTT. It codes for CASSLQIASTDTQYF.

The V call is TRBV27, the J call TRBJ2-5; D gene unclear. This CDR3 is 15 amino acids long. V shed 5 bases and J shed 5 bases, with 18 bases lying between them. Germline CDR1 reads MNHEY; CDR2 reads SMNVEV (reference sequence). CDR3 loop: CASSTADSFPETQYF. The CDR3 DNA follows: TGTGCCAGCAGTACTGCCGATAGCTTCCCGGAGACCCAGTACTTC.

As for this clone: The sample holds other DNA sequences that translate to the same CDR3. This chain links TRBV29-1 with TRBJ2-3; perhaps TRBD1 as D (7 bases). Trimming took off 1 base at V and 4 bases at J, with 12 bases between the two ends. The CDR3 runs to 14 residues. Germline assignment: CDR1 SQVTM and CDR2 ANQGSEA. CDR3 amino acids: CSVEGGRGADTQYF. For the CDR3, the DNA is TGCAGCGTTGAAGGCGGCAGGGGGGCAGATACGCAGTATTTT.

The chain joins TRBV7-2 to TRBJ2-3, with 9 bases aligning to TRBD2. CDR1 and CDR2 (germline): SGHTA, FQGNSA. There are 16 residues in the CDR3. The J segment lost 7 bases and the V segment lost 3 bases, leaving 11 bases of the junction unmatched. The CDR3 DNA follows: TGTGCCAGCAGCTTGGCGGGAGGGCGGTTGTTGAATACGCAGTATTTT. Amino acid sequence: CASSLAGGRLLNTQYF.